Listed below are T cell receptor beta chains from one sample, sequenced in a study of human thymus T cells. Sequencing was performed with immunoSEQ multiplex PCR; in TCRdb, only in-frame clones are kept and a portion is missing. The sample lists roughly 130,000 clones, over 85% occurring once. Input material: thymus tissue. The receptors come from a boy in the first two years of life with a congenital heart defect but otherwise immunologically healthy. Each CDR3 is given with its conserved first and last residue. D genes are given only for firm matches. Size tells how often a clone was seen (once, few, many) or the class of an expanded clone, and some rows leave it out.

>.|TRBJ2-3|.|TRBV7-2
CASSWGPASTDTQYF
TGTGCCAGCAGCTGGGGACCCGCGAGCACAGATACGCAGTATTTT
>.|TRBJ1-6|few|TRBV27
CASNPKGPHSPLHF
TGTGCCAGCAATCCCAAGGGGCCCCATTCACCCCTCCACTTT
>TRBD2|TRBJ2-2|.|TRBV4-2
CASSFAGGIGTGELFF
TGTGCCAGCAGCTTCGCGGGGGGCATAGGCACCGGGGAGCTGTTTTTT
>.|TRBJ2-7|.|TRBV19
CASSMALGQTHSYEQYF
TGTGCCAGTAGTATGGCTCTCGGACAGACCCACTCCTACGAGCAGTACTTC
>.|TRBJ2-5|.|TRBV9
CASSRGGQETQYF
TGTGCCAGCAGCCGAGGGGGACAAGAGACCCAGTACTTC
>TRBD1|TRBJ1-3|.|TRBV6-4
CASRSQGAKDPSGNTIYF
TGTGCCAGCAGATCACAGGGGGCTAAGGATCCCTCTGGAAACACCATATATTTT
>TRBD2|TRBJ2-5|.|TRBV6-5
CASSSGGRETQYF
TGTGCCAGCAGTTCGGGAGGGAGAGAGACCCAGTACTTC
>TRBD2|TRBJ2-3|.|TRBV28
CASSGSERGGTDTQYF
TGTGCCAGCAGCGGATCGGAGCGGGGGGGCACAGATACGCAGTATTTT
>.|TRBJ2-7|.|TRBV6-1
CASSARGGSAYEQYF
TGTGCCAGCAGTGCCCGGGGTGGCAGCGCCTACGAGCAGTACTTC
>.|TRBJ1-1|.|TRBV14
CASSQVGTDGTLEAFF
TGTGCCAGCAGCCAAGTTGGGACGGATGGTACACTCGAAGCTTTCTTT
>TRBD2|TRBJ2-1|.|TRBV6-1
CASSEEAPGRGGRGFF
TGTGCCAGCAGTGAAGAGGCCCCGGGGCGGGGGGGCCGAGGGTTCTTC
>.|TRBJ1-2|.|TRBV7-2
CASSSLRRGTGCYTF
TGTGCCAGCAGCTCGCTACGGCGGGGGACGGGGTGCTACACCTTC
>.|TRBJ2-7|.|TRBV14
CASSQDPEPMSSHEQYF
TGTGCCAGCAGCCAAGATCCCGAGCCGATGAGCTCCCACGAGCAGTACTTC
>TRBD1|TRBJ1-3|.|TRBV30
CAWSHSQGAGNTIYF
TGTGCCTGGAGCCACTCACAGGGGGCTGGAAACACCATATATTTT
>TRBD1|TRBJ1-1|.|TRBV7-9
CASTLTGDTEAFF
TGTGCCAGCACCTTGACAGGGGACACTGAAGCTTTCTTT
>.|TRBJ2-3|.|TRBV19
CASSRTASTDTQYF
TGTGCCAGTAGCAGGACAGCATCCACAGATACGCAGTATTTT
>.|TRBJ2-7|.|TRBV5-6
CASSFNHPGNEQYF
TGTGCCAGCAGCTTTAATCACCCCGGGAACGAGCAGTACTTC
>TRBD1|TRBJ1-1|.|TRBV7-2
CASSLTGEGTEAFF
TGTGCCAGCAGCTTAACAGGGGAGGGCACTGAAGCTTTCTTT
>TRBD1|TRBJ1-1|.|TRBV6-1
CASRGGWTGEEAFF
TGTGCCAGCAGAGGCGGATGGACAGGGGAGGAAGCTTTCTTT
>.|TRBJ1-2|.|TRBV10-3
CAISERGDRDGYTF
TGTGCCATCAGTGAGCGGGGGGATCGAGATGGCTACACCTTC
>.|TRBJ2-7|.|TRBV7-2
CASSVTMGGDTYEQYF
TGTGCCAGCAGCGTTACTATGGGCGGGGACACCTACGAGCAGTACTTC
>.|TRBJ2-3|.|TRBV7-8
CASSLVWWGPTDTQYF
TGTGCCAGCAGCTTAGTTTGGTGGGGTCCGACAGATACGCAGTATTTT
>.|TRBJ1-1|.|TRBV4-3
CASSQGVGKGETEAFF
TGCGCCAGCAGCCAAGGTGTCGGGAAGGGAGAGACTGAAGCTTTCTTT
>.|TRBJ1-3|.|TRBV30
CAWGTGRNTIYF
TGTGCCTGGGGGACCGGGAGAAACACCATATATTTT
>.|TRBJ2-7|.|TRBV7-8
CASSLAWDRRSEQYF
TGTGCCAGCAGCTTAGCCTGGGATCGGCGAAGCGAGCAGTACTTC
>.|TRBJ2-5|.|TRBV5-4
CASSARGDQQETQYF
TGTGCCAGCAGCGCCAGGGGGGACCAACAAGAGACCCAGTACTTC
>.|TRBJ1-6|.|TRBV4-3
CASSQERQENYNSPLHF
TGCGCCAGCAGCCAAGAGCGTCAGGAGAACTATAATTCACCCCTCCACTTT
>.|TRBJ1-6|.|TRBV14
CASSHRVNSPLHF
TGTGCCAGCAGCCACCGCGTGAATTCACCCCTCCACTTT
>.|TRBJ2-1|.|TRBV4-2
CASSQNPPRGALYNEQFF
TGTGCCAGCAGCCAAAATCCCCCCAGGGGGGCCCTCTACAATGAGCAGTTCTTC
>TRBD1|TRBJ1-1|.|TRBV27
CASSRYRGTEAFF
TGTGCCAGCAGTCGCTACAGGGGCACTGAAGCTTTCTTT
>TRBD1|TRBJ2-7|.|TRBV28
CASKSTGDRAVVFTDEQYF
TGTGCCAGCAAATCCACCGGGGACAGGGCGGTTGTGTTTACGGACGAGCAGTACTTC
>.|TRBJ2-3|.|TRBV7-2
CASSFDRLSTDTQYF
TGTGCCAGCAGCTTCGACAGGCTTAGCACAGATACGCAGTATTTT
>.|TRBJ1-2|.|TRBV7-2
CASSLSGYYGYTF
TGTGCCAGCAGCTTATCAGGTTACTATGGCTACACCTTC
>TRBD2|TRBJ2-1|.|TRBV11-2
CASSLEGGGGATEQFF
TGTGCCAGCAGCTTAGAGGGCGGCGGGGGGGCGACTGAGCAGTTCTTC
>.|TRBJ2-4|.|TRBV21-1
CASPLPYLGRGHRQYF
TGTGCCAGCCCACTCCCCTATTTGGGACGGGGACATCGGCAGTACTTC
>.|TRBJ1-2|.|TRBV4-3
CASSQGRYGYTF
TGCGCCAGCAGCCAAGGGCGATATGGCTACACCTTC
>.|TRBJ1-4|.|TRBV7-2
CASSKGPNEKLFF
TGTGCCTCGTCTAAGGGTCCTAATGAAAAACTGTTTTTT
>.|TRBJ2-7|.|TRBV7-8
CASSLAGRGSSYEQYF
TGTGCCAGCAGCTTAGCGGGCAGGGGTTCTTCCTACGAGCAGTACTTC
>TRBD1|TRBJ1-5|.|TRBV2
CASSVGGRQPQHF
TGTGCCAGCAGTGTAGGGGGCAGACAGCCCCAGCATTTT
>.|TRBJ2-3|once|TRBV5-1
CASGKPGRDTQYF
TGCGCCAGCGGCAAACCGGGACGAGATACGCAGTATTTT
>.|TRBJ1-6|.|TRBV27
CASSLGRYNSPLHF
TGTGCCAGCAGTTTAGGGAGATACAATTCACCCCTCCACTTT
>TRBD1|TRBJ1-1|.|TRBV6-1
CASSGRQGRQTEAFF
TGTGCCAGCAGTGGACGACAGGGAAGGCAAACTGAAGCTTTCTTT
>.|TRBJ2-5|.|TRBV6-1
CASSDGGKETQYF
TGTGCCAGCAGTGACGGGGGAAAGGAGACCCAGTACTTC
>.|TRBJ1-2|.|TRBV11-2
CASSPDRTYYGYTF
TGTGCCAGCAGCCCCGACAGGACCTACTATGGCTACACCTTC
>TRBD1|TRBJ1-1|.|TRBV28
CASSLTGEGTEAFF
TGTGCCAGCAGTTTGACAGGGGAAGGAACTGAAGCTTTCTTT
>.|TRBJ1-1|.|TRBV5-8
CASSWLQGPEAFF
TGTGCCAGCAGCTGGCTGCAGGGACCTGAAGCTTTCTTT
>TRBD1|TRBJ2-4|.|TRBV6-5
CASSSVDRAVNIQYF
TGTGCCAGCAGTTCCGTCGACAGGGCAGTAAACATTCAGTACTTC
>.|TRBJ1-6|.|TRBV19
CASREGSAYNSPLHF
TGTGCCAGCCGAGAAGGAAGCGCCTATAATTCACCCCTCCACTTT
>.|TRBJ2-5|.|TRBV13
CASSQETGAEVGETQYF
TGTGCCAGCAGCCAGGAGACCGGGGCCGAGGTGGGGGAGACCCAGTACTTC
>.|TRBJ1-5|.|TRBV19
CASSPPKKGQGPLNQPQHF
TGTGCCAGTAGTCCCCCAAAAAAAGGCCAGGGACCGCTCAATCAGCCCCAGCATTTT
>TRBD2|TRBJ2-7|.|TRBV2
CASIERGFSYEQYF
TGTGCCAGCATCGAGCGGGGGTTCTCCTACGAGCAGTACTTC
>.|TRBJ1-2|.|TRBV11-2
CASSGEKTGYTF
TGTGCCAGCAGTGGTGAGAAGACGGGCTACACCTTC